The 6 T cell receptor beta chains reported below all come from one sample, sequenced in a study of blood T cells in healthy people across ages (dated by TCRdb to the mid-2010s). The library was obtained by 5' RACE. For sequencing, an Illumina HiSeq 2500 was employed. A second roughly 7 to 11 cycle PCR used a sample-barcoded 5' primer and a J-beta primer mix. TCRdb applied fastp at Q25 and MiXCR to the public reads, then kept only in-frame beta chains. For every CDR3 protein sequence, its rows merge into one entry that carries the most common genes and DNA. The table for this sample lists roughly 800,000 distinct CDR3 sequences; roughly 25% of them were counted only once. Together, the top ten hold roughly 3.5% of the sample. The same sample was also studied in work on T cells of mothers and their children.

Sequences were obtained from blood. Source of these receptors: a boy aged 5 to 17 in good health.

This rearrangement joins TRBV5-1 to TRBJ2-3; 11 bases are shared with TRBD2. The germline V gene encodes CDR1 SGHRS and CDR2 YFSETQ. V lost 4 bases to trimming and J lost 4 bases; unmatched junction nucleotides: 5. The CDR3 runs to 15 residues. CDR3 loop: CASSEGLAGPDTQYF. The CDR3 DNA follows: TGCGCCAGCAGCGAAGGACTAGCGGGTCCAGATACGCAGTATTTT.

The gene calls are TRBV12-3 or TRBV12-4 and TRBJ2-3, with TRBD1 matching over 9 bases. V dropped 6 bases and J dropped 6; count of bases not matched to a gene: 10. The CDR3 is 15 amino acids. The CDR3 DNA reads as TGTGCCAGCAGCCACGGGGACAGGGATAGCGATACGCAGTATTTT. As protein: CASSHGDRDSDTQYF.

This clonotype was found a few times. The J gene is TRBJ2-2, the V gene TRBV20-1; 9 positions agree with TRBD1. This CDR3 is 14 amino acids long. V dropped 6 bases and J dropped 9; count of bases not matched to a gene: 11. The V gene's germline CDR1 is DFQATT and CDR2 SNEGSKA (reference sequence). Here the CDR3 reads CSARDREGVRELFF. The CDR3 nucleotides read TGCAGTGCCAGGGACAGGGAAGGAGTCAGGGAGCTGTTTTTT.

CDR3 protein: CASSLAGSLYQETQYF. The CDR3 DNA follows: TGTGCCAGCAGCTTAGCGGGTAGTTTGTACCAAGAGACCCAGTACTTC. The chain couples TRBV7-2 to TRBJ2-5; D remains ambiguous. Germline V gene sequence: CDR1 SGHTA, CDR2 FQGNSA. The CDR3 runs 16 residues. V was clipped by 0 bases and J by 0 bases, with 11 bases between them.

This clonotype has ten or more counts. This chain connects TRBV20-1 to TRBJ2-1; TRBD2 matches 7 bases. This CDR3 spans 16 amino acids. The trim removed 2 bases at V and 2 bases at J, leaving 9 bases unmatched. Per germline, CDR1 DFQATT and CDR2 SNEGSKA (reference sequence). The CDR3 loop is CSARKIGLDAYNEQFF. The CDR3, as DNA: TGCAGTGCTAGAAAGATCGGACTAGACGCCTACAATGAGCAGTTCTTC.

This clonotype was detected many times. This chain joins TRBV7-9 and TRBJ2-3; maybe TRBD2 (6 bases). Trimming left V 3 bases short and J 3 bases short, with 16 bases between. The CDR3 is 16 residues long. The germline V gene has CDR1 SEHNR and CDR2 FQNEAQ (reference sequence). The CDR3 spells CASSFLPGDGTDTQYF. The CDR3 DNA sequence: TGTGCCAGCAGCTTCCTTCCGGGAGATGGTACAGATACGCAGTATTTT.